One sample yielded the 18 T cell receptor beta chains listed below, sequenced in a study of Graves' ophthalmopathy and Graves' hyperthyroidism. Amplified TCR beta CDR3 regions were obtained using RNA transcripts as template. An opening RT-PCR round employed HTBI primers and preceded a second-round multiplex PCR. TCRdb redid the calling of the multiplex PCR reads with MiXCR, one entry per CDR3 protein. The table shows roughly 1.1 million distinct CDR3 sequences, with roughly two fifths occurring only once. The sample was peripheral blood or thyroid tissue (not recorded which). Source of these receptors: an adult man with Graves' hyperthyroidism.

This clonotype has ten or more counts. The chain employs TRBV10-3 and TRBJ2-2; D remains ambiguous. The germline V and J ends were trimmed by 8 bases and 4 bases, with 8 bases remaining between them. The CDR3 length is 12 residues. CDR1 and CDR2 (germline): ENHRY, SYGVKD. CDR3 DNA: TGTGCCATCGCTCTCCGCACCGGGGAGCTGTTTTTT. As protein: CAIALRTGELFF.

This rearrangement joins TRBV4-3 to TRBJ2-7, with 7 bases matching TRBD2. In germline, CDR1 is LGHNA, CDR2 YSLEER. The ends lost 3 bases at V and 1 base at J; junction bases unmatched: 9. This CDR3 contains 16 residues. The CDR3 spells CASSQDGGSGSYEQYF. Here the CDR3 DNA reads TGCGCCAGCAGCCAGGACGGGGGGTCGGGATCCTACGAGCAGTACTTC.

This clonotype was found many times. As DNA, the CDR3 is TGTGCCACCACCCTCTTTACAGGGGGCAGGGTGGATGGCTACACCTTC. It encodes CATTLFTGGRVDGYTF. The chain carries TRBV7-2 and TRBJ1-2; TRBD1 agrees at 9 bases. The CDR3 is 16 amino acids. V lost 10 bases, J lost 6 bases, and 18 bases stayed unmatched. CDR1 is SGHTA, CDR2 FQGNSA, per germline.

This clonotype has a count of ten or more. V and J are TRBV7-2 and TRBJ2-5; 7 bases map to TRBD2. V shed 7 bases, J shed 2 bases, and the junction held 16 bases outside the gene matches. Germline V gene sequence: CDR1 SGHTA, CDR2 FQGNSA. CDR3 length: 17 residues. The DNA for the CDR3 is TGTGCCAGCACCCCTAGGCTGGCGGGGGTGTCTCAAGAGACCCAGTACTTC. This translates into CASTPRLAGVSQETQYF.

The chain uses TRBV12-3 or TRBV12-4 and TRBJ1-5, with D perhaps TRBD1 (6 bases). This CDR3 contains 15 residues. V lost 5 bases and J lost 6, with 17 bases in between. As DNA, the CDR3 is TGTGCCAGCAGTACACAGGGTTCAGCACGTCAGCCCCAGCATTTT. It specifies CASSTQGSARQPQHF.

V gene TRBV12-3 or TRBV12-4 combines with J gene TRBJ2-7, with D perhaps matching TRBD1 (7 bases). The CDR3 extends over 14 amino acids. Deletions cut 6 bases from V and 3 bases from J, with 15 bases between. The CDR3, as DNA: TGTGCCAGCAGGGTGCAGGGGGGTTACTACGAGCAGTACTTC. Residues: CASRVQGGYYEQYF.

As regards this clonotype: A single base separates this from a much larger clone, so it may be a read error. The chain uses TRBV7-9 and TRBJ2-6, with D unclear. CDR1 and CDR2 (germline): SEHNR, FQNEAQ (reference sequence). Trimming removed 9 bases at V and 4 bases at J, with 19 bases between. There are 16 residues in the CDR3. The CDR3 spells CASSALAAAGANVLTF. The CDR3 region has the DNA TGTGCCAGTAGTGCTCTCGCCGCGGCCGGGGCCAACGTCCTGACTTTC.

The chain uses TRBV28 and TRBJ1-3; possibly TRBD1 for D (6 bases). Germline V gene lookup returns CDR1 MDHEN and CDR2 SYDVKM. The CDR3 runs 16 residues. V lost 5 bases and J 0 bases, leaving 14 bases between the germline ends. CDR3 residues: CASSAGALSSGNTIYF. The CDR3 DNA reads TGTGCCAGCAGTGCAGGGGCCCTGAGCTCTGGAAACACCATATATTTT.

The rearrangement links TRBV5-1 to TRBJ1-3; D is unclear. The J call may be wrong; the DNA end is better matched by TRBJ1-1. The germline CDR1 and CDR2 sequences are SGHRS and YFSETQ. The CDR3 has 16 residues. In DNA, the CDR3 is TGCGCCAGCAGCCCCGCGGCCGGTTCCTTCAACACTGAAGCTTTCTTT. This encodes CASSPAAGSFNTEAFF.

The genes are TRBV5-1 and TRBJ2-5, with 13 bases aligning to TRBD2. In germline, CDR1 is SGHRS, CDR2 YFSETQ. The CDR3 sequence is 16 residues long. With 4 bases clipped from V and 0 bases from J, the junction kept 3 bases outside the gene matches. DNA of the CDR3: TGCGCCAGCAGCGGGACTAGCGGGAAAAACCAAGAGACCCAGTACTTC. It encodes CASSGTSGKNQETQYF.

The CDR3 region is CASSRGQGAGDTEAFF. CDR3 bases: TGTGCCAGCAGTAGGGGACAGGGGGCGGGTGACACTGAAGCTTTCTTT. The chain is built from TRBV25-1 and TRBJ1-1, with TRBD1 matching 12 bases. Germline CDR1 reads MGHDK; CDR2 reads SYGVNS. This CDR3 is built from 16 residues. The junction had 7 bases not matched to a gene; V was cut back by 5 bases and J by 3 bases. Combining the CDR3 with reference TRBV25-1 and TRBJ1-1 gives the whole variable domain EADIYQTPRYLVIGTGKKITLECSQTMGHDKMYWYQQDPGMELHLIHYSYGVNSTEKGDLSSESTVSRIRTEHFPLTLESARPSHTSQYLCASSRGQGAGDTEAFFGQGTRLTVV.

This clonotype was recorded at least ten times. V gene TRBV29-1 combines with J gene TRBJ1-3; no definite D call. The CDR3 is 13 amino acids. Trimming cost V 4 bases and J 2 bases, with 9 bases left between them. The V gene's germline CDR1 is SQVTM and CDR2 ANQGSEA. The CDR3 protein is CSVGSTTGNTIYF. For the CDR3, the DNA is TGCAGCGTTGGTTCTACGACTGGAAACACCATATATTTT. The entire variable domain, with the rest obtained from reference TRBV29-1 and TRBJ1-3, is as follows: SAVISQKPSRDICQRGTSLTIQCQVDSQVTMMFWYRQQPGQSLTLIATANQGSEATYESGFVIDKFPISRPNLTFSTLTVSNMSPEDSSIYLCSVGSTTGNTIYFGEGSWLTVV.

This clonotype was found many times. V and J are TRBV5-6 and TRBJ2-7, with D perhaps matching TRBD2 (5 bases). The V and J ends lost 3 bases and 7 bases respectively, with 23 bases between them. Germline V lookup: CDR1 SGHDT, CDR2 YYEEEE. This CDR3 has 16 amino acids. The CDR3 nucleotides are TGTGCCAGCAGCTCCCGGCGAGGACTCCGGGCGAGGGAGCAGTACTTC. It specifies CASSSRRGLRAREQYF.

The chain employs TRBV7-9 and TRBJ1-1, with D hard to call. Germline CDR1 and CDR2: SEHNR and FQNEAQ (reference sequence). The CDR3 sequence is 13 residues long. V was cut by 11 bases and J by 1 base, with 14 bases left in between. In DNA, the CDR3 is TGTGCCCGGGCCAGTCTCGCGAACACTGAAGCTTTCTTT. Translating it yields CARASLANTEAFF.

This clonotype was seen a single time. The DNA is left out, because the CDR3 cannot be placed on it with certainty; the CDR3 is given as TCRdb lists it. This rearrangement joins TRBV10-3 to TRBJ2-7; no DNA check was done on the table's D call, TRBD2. The CDR3 is 17 residues long, counting both termini. Germline V gene sequence: CDR1 ENHRY, CDR2 SYGVKD. This CDR3 is CATTGLNYGYTFGSGYF.

By sample fraction, this clonotype is medium-sized (0.01 to 0.1%). V gene TRBV6-5 combines with J gene TRBJ2-6; D unresolved. Germline loops: CDR1 MNHEY, CDR2 SVGAGI. Trimming cost V 2 bases and J 0 bases, with 2 bases left between them. This CDR3 is 14 amino acids long. In DNA form, the CDR3 reads TGTGCCAGCAGTTACAGCTCTGGGGCCAACGTCCTGACTTTC. Amino acids: CASSYSSGANVLTF.

Many counts were recorded for this clonotype. This chain links TRBV19 with TRBJ1-1; D remains ambiguous. The CDR3 is 12 residues long. V lost 5 bases to trimming and J lost 6 bases, with 10 bases between them. The germline V gene encodes CDR1 LNHDA and CDR2 SQIVND (reference sequence). CDR3 bases: TGTGCCAGTAGTCGGGCGTATGCTGAAGCTTTCTTT. Residues: CASSRAYAEAFF. The variable domain in full, completed from reference TRBV19 and TRBJ1-1, reads DGGITQSPKYLFRKEGQNVTLSCEQNLNHDAMYWYRQDPGQGLRLIYYSQIVNDFQKGDIAEGYSVSREKKESFPLTVTSAQKNPTAFYLCASSRAYAEAFFGQGTRLTVV.

This clonotype has a count of ten or more. This sequence joins TRBV20-1 and TRBJ1-5; D not resolved. The CDR3 has 16 amino acids. The germline gives CDR1 DFQATT, CDR2 SNEGSKA (reference sequence). V lost 1 base and J 1 base, leaving 14 bases between the germline ends. CDR3 amino acids: CSARGAGSGSNQPQHF. DNA of the CDR3: TGCAGTGCTAGAGGGGCGGGGAGTGGAAGCAATCAGCCCCAGCATTTT.